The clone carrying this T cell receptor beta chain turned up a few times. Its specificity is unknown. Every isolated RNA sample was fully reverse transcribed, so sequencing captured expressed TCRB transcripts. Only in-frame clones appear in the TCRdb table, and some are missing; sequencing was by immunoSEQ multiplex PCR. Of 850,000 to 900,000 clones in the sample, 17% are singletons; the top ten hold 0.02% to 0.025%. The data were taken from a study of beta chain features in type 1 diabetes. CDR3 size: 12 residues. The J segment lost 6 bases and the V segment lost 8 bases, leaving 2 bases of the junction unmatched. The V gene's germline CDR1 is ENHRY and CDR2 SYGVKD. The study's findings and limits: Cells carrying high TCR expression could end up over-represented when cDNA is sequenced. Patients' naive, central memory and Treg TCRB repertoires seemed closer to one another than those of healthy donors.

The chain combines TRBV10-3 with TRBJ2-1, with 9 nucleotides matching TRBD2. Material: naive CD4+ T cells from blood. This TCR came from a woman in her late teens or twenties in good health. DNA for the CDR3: TGTGCCATCGGACTAGCGCCCAATGAGCAGTTCTTC. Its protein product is CAIGLAPNEQFF.